These T cell receptor beta chains were read from a single sample in a study of shared clonotypes between healthy human individuals. The assay was immunoSEQ multiplex PCR, and TCRdb's table has in-frame clones only and misses some. The sample consists of roughly 1,000,000 clones, approximately 80% of them appearing once. Material: memory CD4+ T cells from PBMCs. These TCRs come from a man between 18 and 29 years old in good health. Some clones in this sample may be carry-over from other donors' samples. Each CDR3 is given with its conserved first and last residue. D genes are given only for firm matches. Clone size appears in some rows only: once, few, many, or a class for an expanded clone.

J gene | D gene | V gene | clone size | CDR3 protein | CDR3 DNA
TRBJ2-1 | TRBD2 | TRBV13 | . | CASSLVLAGSGEQFF | TGTGCCAGCAGCTTAGTTCTAGCGGGATCCGGTGAGCAGTTCTTC
TRBJ2-3 | TRBD1 | TRBV27 | many | CASSPRGLNRGDTQYF | TGTGCCAGCAGTCCCCGCGGCTTAAACAGGGGGGATACGCAGTATTTT
TRBJ2-3 | . | TRBV7-9 | . | CASSASKGPDTQYF | TGTGCCAGCAGCGCCTCCAAGGGCCCAGATACGCAGTATTTT
TRBJ2-6 | TRBD2 | TRBV10-2 | . | CASSEWMTSVRSGANVLTF | TGCGCCAGCAGTGAATGGATGACTAGCGTTCGCTCTGGGGCCAACGTCCTGACTTTC
TRBJ1-5 | TRBD1 | TRBV7-2 | . | CASSPTGTGGLSNQPQHF | TGTGCCAGCAGCCCTACCGGGACAGGGGGCCTGAGCAATCAGCCCCAGCATTTT
TRBJ1-5 | . | TRBV28 | . | CASRSGTLYQPQHF | TGTGCCAGCAGGAGCGGGACCTTATATCAGCCCCAGCATTTT
TRBJ1-3 | . | TRBV27 | . | CASSSKQGSGNTIYF | TGTGCCAGCAGTTCAAAACAGGGTTCTGGAAACACCATATATTTT
TRBJ2-3 | TRBD2 | TRBV4-1 | . | CASSQVSSGIADTQYF | TGCGCCAGCAGCCAAGTGTCTAGCGGGATAGCAGATACGCAGTATTTT
TRBJ2-7 | TRBD1 | TRBV27 | . | CASSPQGAHEQYF | TGTGCCAGCAGTCCCCAGGGGGCCCACGAGCAGTACTTC
TRBJ2-1 | TRBD1 | TRBV2 | . | CASSGTATRDNEQFF | TGTGCCAGCAGCGGGACAGCTACTAGAGACAATGAGCAGTTCTTC
TRBJ2-1 | TRBD2 | TRBV7-8 | . | CASSLAVAGAGEQFF | TGTGCCAGCAGCTTAGCGGTAGCGGGAGCCGGTGAGCAGTTCTTC
TRBJ1-3 | . | TRBV5-1 | . | CASSFDGIGNTIYF | TGCGCCAGCAGCTTCGATGGGATTGGAAACACCATATATTTT
TRBJ2-1 | . | TRBV7-9 | . | CASSLATGAPSYNEQFF | TGTGCCAGCAGCTTAGCAACCGGGGCTCCCTCCTACAATGAGCAGTTCTTC
TRBJ2-7 | . | TRBV7-2 | . | CASSLGARVGYEQYF | TGTGCCAGCAGCTTAGGGGCAAGAGTAGGCTACGAGCAGTACTTC
TRBJ2-2 | . | TRBV6-5 | . | CASTPPGLTGELFF | TGTGCCAGCACCCCCCCGGGGCTCACCGGGGAGCTGTTTTTT
TRBJ1-6 | . | TRBV7-9 | . | CASSSQDSLNSPLHF | TGTGCCAGCAGCTCCCAGGACAGCCTCAATTCACCCCTCCACTTT
TRBJ1-5 | TRBD1 | TRBV18 | few | CASSPQAGGAGQPQHF | TGTGCCAGCTCACCTCAGGCAGGGGGCGCGGGGCAGCCCCAGCATTTT
TRBJ2-5 | . | TRBV29-1 | . | CSVDMERETQYF | TGCAGCGTTGATATGGAGAGAGAGACCCAGTACTTC
TRBJ2-7 | . | TRBV5-4 | . | CASSLVGRYEQYF | TGTGCCAGCAGCTTGGTAGGTCGATACGAGCAGTACTTC
TRBJ2-7 | . | TRBV15 | . | CATSRGTLGTYEQYF | TGTGCCACCAGCAGAGGGACTTTAGGGACCTACGAGCAGTACTTC
TRBJ2-5 | TRBD1 | TRBV29-1 | . | CSVVPTGGLGETQYF | TGCAGCGTTGTCCCGACAGGGGGCTTGGGGGAGACCCAGTACTTC
TRBJ1-4 | . | TRBV9 | . | CASSVGIGATNEKLFF | TGTGCCAGCAGCGTAGGTATAGGGGCCACTAATGAAAAACTGTTTTTT